Below, 12 T cell receptor beta chains from the same sample are listed, as sequenced in a study of identical twins. Via MiXCR, TCRdb re-called the 5' RACE reads, giving one row per CDR3 protein. This table holds roughly 570,000 distinct CDR3 sequences, 9.5% to 10% found once. The same data also went into a second study, on yellow fever vaccine responses in identical twins.

The sequenced sample was PBMCs. All receptors come from a woman between 18 and 30 years old in good health.

There are a few counts of this clonotype. The rearrangement joins TRBV9 to TRBJ2-1; maybe TRBD2 (5 bases). V was trimmed by 1 base and J by 7 bases, leaving 21 bases between them. The CDR3 is made up of 17 amino acids. In germline, CDR1 is SGDLS, CDR2 YYNGEE. CDR3 bases: TGTGCCAGCAGCGTATTCCAATCGGTGGGAGCTCGGAATGAGCAGTTCTTC. This gives the protein CASSVFQSVGARNEQFF.

This clonotype was seen ten or more times. The rearrangement links TRBV2 to TRBJ1-4; D is undetermined. Germline lookup yields CDR1 SNHLY and CDR2 FYNNEI. V dropped 6 bases and J dropped 0 bases, with 11 bases sitting between them. There are 15 residues in the CDR3. The CDR3 region is CASSARITTNEKLFF. CDR3 sequence (DNA): TGTGCCAGCAGCGCCCGAATCACAACTAATGAAAAACTGTTTTTT.

This clonotype was picked up a small number of times. The gene calls are TRBV20-1 and TRBJ2-7; the D is unclear. V lost 1 base to trimming and J lost 1 base, with 8 bases between them. Germline V gene sequence: CDR1 DFQATT, CDR2 SNEGSKA (reference sequence). CDR3 length: 13 residues. The CDR3 coding sequence is TGCAGTGCTAGAGCCAGGCAGTCCTACGAGCAGTACTTC. Protein: CSARARQSYEQYF.

This chain joins TRBV6-1 and TRBJ2-3; 7 positions match TRBD2. V was pared by 6 bases and J by 2 bases, with 8 bases of the junction left unmatched. Germline V lookup: CDR1 MNHNS, CDR2 SASEGT. The CDR3 contains 15 residues. CDR3 residues: CASSQGGAPTDTQYF. CDR3 nucleotide sequence: TGTGCCAGCAGCCAGGGAGGGGCGCCCACAGATACGCAGTATTTT.

The V call is TRBV29-1, the J call TRBJ1-4, with no clear D. CDR3 length: 12 residues. Germline V gene lookup returns CDR1 SQVTM and CDR2 ANQGSEA. V lost 6 bases to trimming and J lost 7 bases, with 12 bases between them. The CDR3 sequence: CSVIYDTEKLFF. DNA for the CDR3: TGCAGCGTCATTTATGACACTGAAAAACTGTTTTTT.

This clonotype has ten or more counts. V and J are TRBV14 and TRBJ2-7; D unclear. This CDR3 has 12 amino acids. Germline V gene lookup returns CDR1 SGHDN and CDR2 FVKESK. The V and J ends lost 0 bases and 6 bases respectively, with 6 bases between them. In nucleotides, the CDR3 is TGTGCCAGCAGCCAAGAAATAGGCGAGCAGTACTTC. Translation gives CASSQEIGEQYF.

This clonotype was detected a few times. The chain uses TRBV2 and TRBJ2-5; possibly TRBD1 or TRBD2 for D (5 bases each). Germline V gives CDR1 SNHLY, CDR2 FYNNEI. The V and J ends lost 8 bases and 5 bases respectively, with 21 bases between them. This CDR3 spans 15 amino acids. CDR3 nucleotides: TGTGCCAGCGGTAACAGATTACGGGACGGGGAGACCCAGTACTTC. Protein: CASGNRLRDGETQYF.

This chain joins TRBV5-6 and TRBJ1-6, with 10 bases identical to TRBD1. V shed 0 bases, J shed 6 bases, and the junction held 3 bases outside the gene matches. CDR3 length: 16 amino acids. Per the germline V gene, CDR1 is SGHDT and CDR2 is YYEEEE. The CDR3 DNA follows: TGTGCCAGCAGCTTGGGACAGGGGGCAAGTAATTCACCCCTCCACTTT. This translates into CASSLGQGASNSPLHF.

This clonotype was seen a few times. The genes are TRBV6-5 and TRBJ2-7, with D perhaps matching TRBD1 (6 bases). Germline CDR1 and CDR2: MNHEY and SVGAGI. The CDR3 has 15 residues. Trimming took 4 bases from V and 2 from J, leaving 15 bases between them. CDR3 nucleotide sequence: TGTGCCAGCAGTTCGTCTAGGACAGAAACCTACGAGCAGTACTTC. Translation: CASSSSRTETYEQYF.

This clonotype was seen a handful of times. The rearrangement uses TRBV20-1 and TRBJ2-2, with TRBD1 matching over 9 bases. Unmatched junction bases numbered 13, after V lost 2 bases and J lost 6 bases. The CDR3 is 17 residues long. CDR1 is DFQATT, CDR2 SNEGSKA, per germline (reference sequence). The CDR3 protein is CSARSPGQGISAGELFF. As DNA, the CDR3 is TGCAGTGCTAGATCGCCGGGACAGGGAATTTCAGCCGGGGAGCTGTTTTTT.

The rearrangement uses TRBV5-1 and TRBJ1-1; D is ambiguous. Trimming removed 0 bases at V and 1 base at J, with 10 bases between. CDR1 is SGHRS and CDR2 is YFSETQ in the germline V gene. There are 15 residues in the CDR3. Here the CDR3 DNA reads TGCGCCAGCAGCTTGGAAACGACTGAGAACACTGAAGCTTTCTTT. Translation gives CASSLETTENTEAFF.

This chain's CDR3 is CASSFKGDTTDTQYF. CDR3 DNA: TGTGCCAGCAGCTTTAAGGGGGATACCACAGATACGCAGTATTTT. The gene calls are TRBV12-3 or TRBV12-4 and TRBJ2-3; TRBD1 might be the D (6 bases). The V and J ends lost 6 bases and 2 bases respectively, with 15 bases between them. The CDR3 is 15 amino acids.